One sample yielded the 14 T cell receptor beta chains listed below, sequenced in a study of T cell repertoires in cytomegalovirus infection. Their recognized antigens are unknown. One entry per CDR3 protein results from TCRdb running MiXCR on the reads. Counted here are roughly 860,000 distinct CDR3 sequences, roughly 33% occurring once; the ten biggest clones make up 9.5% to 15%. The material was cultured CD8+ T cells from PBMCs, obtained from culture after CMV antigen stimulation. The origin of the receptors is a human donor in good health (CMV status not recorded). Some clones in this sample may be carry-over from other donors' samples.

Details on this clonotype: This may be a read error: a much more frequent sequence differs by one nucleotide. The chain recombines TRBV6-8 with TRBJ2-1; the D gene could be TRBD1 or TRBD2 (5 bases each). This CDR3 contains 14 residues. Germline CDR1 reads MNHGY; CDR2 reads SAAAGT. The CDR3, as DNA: TGTGCCAGCTCCGACGGGGCCACCTACGATGAGCAGTTCTTC. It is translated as CASSDGATYDEQFF.

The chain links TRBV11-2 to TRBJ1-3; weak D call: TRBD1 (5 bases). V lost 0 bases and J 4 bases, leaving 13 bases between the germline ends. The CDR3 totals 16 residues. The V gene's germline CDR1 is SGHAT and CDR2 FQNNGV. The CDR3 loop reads CASSLDLGLGGNTIYF. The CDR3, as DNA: TGTGCCAGCAGCTTAGATCTGGGGCTGGGCGGAAACACCATATATTTT. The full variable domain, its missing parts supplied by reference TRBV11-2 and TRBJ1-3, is EAGVAQSPRYKIIEKRQSVAFWCNPISGHATLYWYQQILGQGPKLLIQFQNNGVVDDSQLPKDRFSAERLKGVDSTLKIQPAKLEDSAVYLCASSLDLGLGGNTIYFGEGSWLTVV.

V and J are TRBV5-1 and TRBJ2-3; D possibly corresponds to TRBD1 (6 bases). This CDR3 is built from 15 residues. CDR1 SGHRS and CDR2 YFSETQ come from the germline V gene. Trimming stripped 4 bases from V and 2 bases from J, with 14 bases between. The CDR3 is CASSQDSPLTDTQYF. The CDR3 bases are TGCGCCAGCAGCCAGGACAGTCCCCTCACAGATACGCAGTATTTT.

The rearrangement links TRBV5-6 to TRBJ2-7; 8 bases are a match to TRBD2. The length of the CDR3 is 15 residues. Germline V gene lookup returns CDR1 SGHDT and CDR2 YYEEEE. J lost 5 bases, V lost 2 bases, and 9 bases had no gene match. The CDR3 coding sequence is TGTGCCAGCAGCTTCTGGGCCGGGGGGGCTCACGAGCAGTACTTC. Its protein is CASSFWAGGAHEQYF.

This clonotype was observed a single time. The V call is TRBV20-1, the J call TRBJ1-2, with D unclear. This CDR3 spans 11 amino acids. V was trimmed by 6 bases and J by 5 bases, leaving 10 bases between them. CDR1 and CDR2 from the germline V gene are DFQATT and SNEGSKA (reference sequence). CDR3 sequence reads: CSATGAYGYTF. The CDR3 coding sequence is TGCAGTGCCACGGGAGCGTATGGCTACACCTTC.

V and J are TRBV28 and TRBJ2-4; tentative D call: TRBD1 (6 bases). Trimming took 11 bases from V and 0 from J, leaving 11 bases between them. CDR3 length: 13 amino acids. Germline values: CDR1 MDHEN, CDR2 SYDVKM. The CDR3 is CAAQGLAKNIQYF. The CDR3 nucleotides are TGTGCCGCCCAGGGGCTAGCCAAAAACATTCAGTACTTC.

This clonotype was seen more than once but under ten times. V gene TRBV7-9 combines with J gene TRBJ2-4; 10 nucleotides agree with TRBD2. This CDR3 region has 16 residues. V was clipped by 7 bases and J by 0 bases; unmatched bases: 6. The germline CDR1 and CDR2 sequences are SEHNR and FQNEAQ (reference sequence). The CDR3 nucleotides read TGTGCCAGCACCAGCGGGGGGGGGACAGCCAAAAACATTCAGTACTTC. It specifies CASTSGGGTAKNIQYF.

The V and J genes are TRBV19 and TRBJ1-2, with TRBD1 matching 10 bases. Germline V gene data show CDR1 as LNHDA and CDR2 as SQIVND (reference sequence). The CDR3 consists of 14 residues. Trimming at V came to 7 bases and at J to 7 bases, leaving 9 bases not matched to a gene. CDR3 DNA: TGTGCCAGTACCCCGGGACAGGGGCCCTCTGGCTACACCTTC. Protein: CASTPGQGPSGYTF.

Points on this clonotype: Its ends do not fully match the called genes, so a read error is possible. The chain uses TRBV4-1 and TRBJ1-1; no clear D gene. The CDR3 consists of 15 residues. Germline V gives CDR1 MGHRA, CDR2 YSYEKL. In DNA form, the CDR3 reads TGTGCCAGCACCCACGGGGAAGGCGGTATCCCTGAAGCTTTCTTT. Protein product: CASTHGEGGIPEAFF.

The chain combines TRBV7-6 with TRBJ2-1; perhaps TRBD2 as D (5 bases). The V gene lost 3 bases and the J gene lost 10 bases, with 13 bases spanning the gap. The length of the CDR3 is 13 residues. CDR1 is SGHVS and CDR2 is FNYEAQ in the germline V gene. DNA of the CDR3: TGTGCCAGCAGCTTCGGCGAGGGCGGGGAGCAGTTCTTC. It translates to CASSFGEGGEQFF.

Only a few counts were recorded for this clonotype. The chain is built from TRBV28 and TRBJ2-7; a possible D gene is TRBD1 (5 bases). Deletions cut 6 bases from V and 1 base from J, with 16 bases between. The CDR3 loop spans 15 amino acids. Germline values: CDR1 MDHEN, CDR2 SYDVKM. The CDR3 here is CASSLGLMGSYEQYV. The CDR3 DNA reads TGTGCCAGCAGCCTGGGGCTGATGGGTTCCTACGAGCAGTACGTC.

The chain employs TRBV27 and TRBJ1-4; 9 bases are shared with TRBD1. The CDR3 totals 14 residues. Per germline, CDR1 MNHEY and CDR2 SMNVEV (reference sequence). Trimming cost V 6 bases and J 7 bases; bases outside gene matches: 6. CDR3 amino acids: CASSQQGATEKLFF. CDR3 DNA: TGTGCCAGCAGCCAACAGGGGGCGACTGAAAAACTGTTTTTT.

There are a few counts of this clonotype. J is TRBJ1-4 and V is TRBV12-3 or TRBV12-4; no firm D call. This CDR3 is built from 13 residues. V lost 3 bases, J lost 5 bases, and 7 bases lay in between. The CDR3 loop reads CASSLTLNEKLFF. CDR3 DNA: TGTGCCAGCAGTTTGACTCTCAATGAAAAACTGTTTTTT.

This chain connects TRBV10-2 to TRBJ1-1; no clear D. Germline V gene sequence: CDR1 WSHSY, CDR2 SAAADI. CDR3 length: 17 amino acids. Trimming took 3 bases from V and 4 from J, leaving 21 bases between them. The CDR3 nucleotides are TGCGCCAGCAGTGATTTTGCGAATTCGAGAGTGACCACTGAAGCTTTCTTT. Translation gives CASSDFANSRVTTEAFF.